A single sample gave rise to the 25 T cell receptor beta chains below, sequenced in a study of cytomegalovirus exposure and HLA in healthy donors. PCR involved 60 Vbeta and 13 Jbeta primers. TCRdb's table, derived via immunoSEQ multiplex PCR, lists solely in-frame clones and lacks some. The sample carries fewer than 250,000 clones, around 84% recorded once. Sequences were obtained from PBMCs. These receptors all stem from a man aged 40-55 years in good health and CMV-seropositive.

The chain employs TRBV6-6 and TRBJ1-3; D may be TRBD1 (5 bases). Trimming removed 0 bases at V and 2 bases at J, with 8 bases between. The CDR3 is made up of 15 amino acids. CDR1 MNHNY and CDR2 SVGAGI come from the germline V gene (reference sequence). Written as DNA, the CDR3 is TGTGCCAGCAGTTACTCGGGGGGTCCTGGAAACACCATATATTTT. Encoded protein: CASSYSGGPGNTIYF.

J is TRBJ2-1 and V is TRBV7-9, with D possibly TRBD2 on 5 matching bases. The CDR3 length is 11 residues. V lost 5 bases and J 11 bases, leaving 10 bases between the germline ends. CDR1 is SEHNR, CDR2 FQNEAQ, per germline (reference sequence). CDR3 amino acids: CASSPTRKQFF. DNA of the CDR3: TGTGCCAGCAGCCCTACTAGGAAGCAGTTCTTC.

The chain combines TRBV10-1 with TRBJ1-3; D may be TRBD1 (5 bases). The length of the CDR3 is 13 residues. Per the germline V gene, CDR1 is WNHNN and CDR2 is SYGVQD (reference sequence). The V gene lost 5 bases and the J gene lost 7 bases, with 12 bases spanning the gap. This CDR3 is CASSRDRGNTIYF. Written as DNA, the CDR3 is TGCGCCAGCAGTCGGGACCGGGGGAACACCATATATTTT.

The CDR3 DNA follows: TGTGCCAGCAGCGTAGACAGCTCCTACAATGAGCAGTTCTTC. Its translation is CASSVDSSYNEQFF. This chain links TRBV9 with TRBJ2-1; D ambiguous. The CDR3 is 14 residues long. Trimming took 0 bases from V and 0 from J, leaving 4 bases between them. Germline V lookup: CDR1 SGDLS, CDR2 YYNGEE.

The V call is TRBV7-7, the J call TRBJ2-7; maybe TRBD1 (5 bases). CDR1 is SSHAT and CDR2 is FNYEAQ in the germline V gene (reference sequence). The CDR3 totals 13 residues. Trimming left V 1 base short and J 6 bases short, with 10 bases between. CDR3 DNA sequence: TGTGCCAGCAGCTTAGACAGGTCTGGCGAGCAGTACTTC. Residues: CASSLDRSGEQYF.

This chain links TRBV18 with TRBJ2-1; a weak D match, TRBD2 (5 bases). The length of the CDR3 is 12 residues. Germline-derived CDR1 and CDR2 are KGHSH and LQKENI. V dropped 3 bases and J dropped 9 bases, with 9 bases sitting between them. The CDR3 region is CASSPRESEQFF. The CDR3 bases are TGTGCCAGCTCACCTCGGGAAAGTGAGCAGTTCTTC.

The chain uses TRBV5-4 and TRBJ2-1, with 13 bases lining up with TRBD2. Germline loops: CDR1 SGHNT, CDR2 YYREEE (reference sequence). This CDR3 contains 20 residues. J lost 0 bases, V lost 4 bases, and 13 bases had no gene match. CDR3 sequence reads: CASSQTLGLAGLNSYNEQFF. In DNA, the CDR3 is TGTGCCAGCAGCCAGACGTTGGGACTAGCGGGATTGAACTCCTACAATGAGCAGTTCTTC. Full variable domain (rest looked up from reference TRBV5-4 and TRBJ2-1): ETGVTQSPTHLIKTRGQQVTLRCSSQSGHNTVSWYQQALGQGPQFIFQYYREEENGRGNFPPRFSGLQFPNYSSELNVNALELDDSALYLCASSQTLGLAGLNSYNEQFFGPGTRLTVL.

The chain joins TRBV5-6 to TRBJ2-7, with TRBD2 as a possible D gene (6 bases). The CDR3 consists of 12 residues. The V gene's germline CDR1 is SGHDT and CDR2 YYEEEE. Between the trimmed V and J ends, which lost 3 bases and 3 bases, there was a span of 7 bases. In DNA, the CDR3 is TGTGCCAGCAGCTGGGGGGTCTACGAGCAGTACTTC. This encodes CASSWGVYEQYF. Full variable domain (rest looked up from reference TRBV5-6 and TRBJ2-7): DAGVTQSPTHLIKTRGQQVTLRCSPKSGHDTVSWYQQALGQGPQFIFQYYEEEERQRGNFPDRFSGHQFPNYSSELNVNALLLGDSALYLCASSWGVYEQYFGPGTRLTVT.

The chain recombines TRBV7-9 with TRBJ2-3, with D hard to call. The V gene's germline CDR1 is SEHNR and CDR2 FQNEAQ (reference sequence). The length of the CDR3 is 14 residues. V was pared by 2 bases and J by 4 bases, with 10 bases between. The CDR3 sequence: CASSLSASPDTQYF. CDR3 DNA: TGTGCCAGCAGCTTAAGCGCGTCGCCAGATACGCAGTATTTT.

The chain couples TRBV16 to TRBJ1-5; D is uncertain. CDR3 length: 12 residues. Germline V gene lookup returns CDR1 KGHSY and CDR2 FQNENV. The V end lost 0 bases, the J end lost 6 bases, and 3 bases lay between the germline ends. CDR3 DNA: TGTGCCAGCAGCCAATCCAGTCAGCCCCAGCATTTT. It is translated as CASSQSSQPQHF.

J is TRBJ2-2 and V is TRBV19, with 8 bases that match TRBD1. This CDR3 comprises 15 residues. Germline loops: CDR1 LNHDA, CDR2 SQIVND (reference sequence). J lost 2 bases, V lost 6 bases, and 5 bases had no gene match. The CDR3 loop reads CASRRDRGNTGELFF. The CDR3 nucleotides are TGTGCCAGTAGGAGAGACAGGGGTAACACCGGGGAGCTGTTTTTT.

The CDR3 is CASSLIGGEDEQYF. CDR3 sequence (DNA): TGTGCCAGCAGCTTGATAGGGGGAGAGGACGAGCAGTACTTC. V usage is TRBV5-6 and J usage is TRBJ2-7; TRBD1 might be the D (6 bases). Trimming removed 1 base at V and 5 bases at J, with 13 bases between. The germline CDR1 and CDR2 sequences are SGHDT and YYEEEE. The CDR3 loop spans 14 amino acids.

This rearrangement joins TRBV9 to TRBJ2-1; 11 nucleotides line up with TRBD2. V shed 2 bases and J 4 bases; nucleotides not matched to a gene: 2. CDR3 length equals 15 residues. Germline V gene data show CDR1 as SGDLS and CDR2 as YYNGEE. CDR3 DNA sequence: TGTGCCAGCAGCGTCACTAGCGGGAGTTACAATGAGCAGTTCTTC. Encoded protein: CASSVTSGSYNEQFF.

The chain carries TRBV7-2 and TRBJ2-1; TRBD2 aligns across 9 bases. With V trimmed by 5 bases and J by 8 bases, 16 bases remained unmatched. The germline V gene has CDR1 SGHTA and CDR2 FQGNSA. The CDR3 extends over 17 amino acids. The chain's CDR3 is CASSRRLVAGARHEQFF. The CDR3 coding sequence is TGTGCCAGCAGCCGGCGACTTGTAGCGGGAGCTAGGCATGAGCAGTTCTTC.

The J gene is TRBJ1-2, the V gene TRBV5-1; D may be TRBD1 (6 bases). Between the trimmed V and J ends, which lost 0 bases and 6 bases, there was a span of 6 bases. Germline CDR1 and CDR2: SGHRS and YFSETQ. This CDR3 has 12 residues. CDR3 in amino acids: CASSLGQDGYTF. DNA for the CDR3: TGCGCCAGCAGCTTGGGACAGGATGGCTACACCTTC.

This clone showed up just a few times. This chain uses TRBV30 with TRBJ2-7; D is uncertain. Germline V lookup: CDR1 GTSNPN, CDR2 SVGIG (reference sequence). Between the trimmed V and J ends, which lost 7 bases and 1 base, there was a span of 14 bases. The CDR3 runs to 13 residues. As DNA, the CDR3 is TGTGCCTACTCCGATTTCAGGTCCTACGAGCAGTACTTC. This encodes CAYSDFRSYEQYF.

The genes are TRBV6-1 and TRBJ1-6; the D gene is possibly TRBD1 (5 bases). The V end was cut by 4 bases, the J end by 4 bases, with 14 bases between. Germline-derived CDR1 and CDR2 are MNHNS and SASEGT. This CDR3 has 16 residues. DNA for the CDR3: TGTGCCAGCAGTGCTGTCGATCGGGGGTATAATTCACCCCTCCACTTT. Translated, it gives CASSAVDRGYNSPLHF.

In this sample, this clone turned up once. J is TRBJ2-1 and V is TRBV7-2, with TRBD2 matching over 12 bases. The germline CDR1 and CDR2 sequences are SGHTA and FQGNSA. V was pared by 4 bases and J by 8 bases, with 15 bases of the junction left unmatched. This CDR3 is built from 18 residues. This chain's CDR3 is CASSYSLAGGPGGDEQFF. CDR3 bases: TGTGCCAGCAGCTACAGCCTAGCGGGAGGGCCTGGTGGAGATGAGCAGTTCTTC.

The chain combines TRBV2 with TRBJ2-1, with 9 bases aligning to TRBD1. Per germline, CDR1 SNHLY and CDR2 FYNNEI. The J segment lost 8 bases and the V segment lost 4 bases, leaving 12 bases of the junction unmatched. The CDR3 extends over 16 amino acids. CDR3 bases: TGTGCCAGCAGTGTGCTGACAGGGGGAGTATTTGATGAGCAGTTCTTC. Residues: CASSVLTGGVFDEQFF. Full variable domain (remainder filled in from reference TRBV2 and TRBJ2-1): EPEVTQTPSHQVTQMGQEVILRCVPISNHLYFYWYRQILGQKVEFLVSFYNNEISEKSEIFDDQFSVERPDGSNFTLKIRSTKLEDSAMYFCASSVLTGGVFDEQFFGPGTRLTVL.

This rearrangement joins TRBV6-6 to TRBJ2-7; 9 bases match TRBD2. CDR1 MNHNY and CDR2 SVGAGI come from the germline V gene (reference sequence). Trimming took 9 bases from V and 4 from J; bases not matched to a gene: 10. The CDR3 length is 14 residues. The CDR3 here is CASSQRGAPYEQYF. The CDR3 coding sequence is TGTGCCAGTTCCCAGCGGGGGGCCCCGTACGAGCAGTACTTC.

This clone was detected a few times. This sequence joins TRBV25-1 and TRBJ1-2; D not certain. The CDR3 runs 12 residues. Trimming shortened V by 5 bases and J by 4 bases, and 8 bases separated the two germline ends. Germline-derived CDR1 and CDR2 are MGHDK and SYGVNS. CDR3 amino acids: CASSSTGYGYTF. CDR3 bases: TGTGCCAGCAGTAGTACGGGCTATGGCTACACCTTC.

The rearrangement uses TRBV5-1 and TRBJ2-7; 7 bases match TRBD2. Losses at the gene ends were 0 bases for V and 1 base for J; bases not matched to a gene: 4. The CDR3 runs 15 residues. Germline V gene sequence: CDR1 SGHRS, CDR2 YFSETQ. The CDR3, as DNA: TGCGCCAGCAGCTTGGAACTAGCGACATCCTACGAGCAGTACTTC. It encodes CASSLELATSYEQYF.

In this sample, this clone turned up a few times. The chain couples TRBV2 to TRBJ2-7, with 9 bases that match TRBD2. V dropped 8 bases and J dropped 3; count of bases not matched to a gene: 5. The CDR3 is made up of 13 amino acids. CDR1 and CDR2 from the germline V gene are SNHLY and FYNNEI. The CDR3: CASCGGDCYEQYF. The DNA of the CDR3 is TGTGCCAGCTGCGGGGGGGATTGCTACGAGCAGTACTTC.

The chain has TRBV6-1 and TRBJ2-7; unclear D gene. The V and J ends lost 4 bases and 4 bases respectively, with 14 bases between them. The CDR3 length is 14 residues. CDR1 is MNHNS, CDR2 SASEGT, per germline. CDR3 coding DNA: TGTGCCAGCAGTGGCGGTGTCCAGATATACGAGCAGTACTTC. Amino acids: CASSGGVQIYEQYF.

V and J are TRBV7-2 and TRBJ2-7, with D hard to call. The CDR3 sequence is 15 residues long. V was clipped by 1 base and J by 1 base, with 11 bases between them. Per germline, CDR1 SGHTA and CDR2 FQGNSA. The CDR3 DNA is TGTGCCAGCAGCTTAGAATCGGCGGCTTCCTACGAGCAGTACTTC. Its translation: CASSLESAASYEQYF.